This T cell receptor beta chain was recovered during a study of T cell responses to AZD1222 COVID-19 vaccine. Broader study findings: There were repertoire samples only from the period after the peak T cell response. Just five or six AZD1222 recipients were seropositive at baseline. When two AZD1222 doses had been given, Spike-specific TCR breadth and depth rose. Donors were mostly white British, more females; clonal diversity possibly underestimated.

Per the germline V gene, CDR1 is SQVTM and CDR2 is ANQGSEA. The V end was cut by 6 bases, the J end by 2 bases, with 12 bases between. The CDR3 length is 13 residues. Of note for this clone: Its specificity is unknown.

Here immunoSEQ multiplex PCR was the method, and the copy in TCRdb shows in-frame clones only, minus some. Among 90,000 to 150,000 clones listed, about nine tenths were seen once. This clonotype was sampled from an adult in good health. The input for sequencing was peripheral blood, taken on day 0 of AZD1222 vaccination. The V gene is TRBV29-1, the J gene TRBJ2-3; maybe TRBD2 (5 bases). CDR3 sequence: CSVLSGSTDTQYF. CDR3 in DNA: TGCAGCGTATTATCGGGGTCCACAGATACGCAGTATTTT.